The source of this TCR beta chain is a study of CD4+ T cells in melanoma. Study results and caveats: A reported correlation linked neoantigen-specific CD4+ T cells to CD8+, macrophage and B cell function. Neoantigen-specific CD4+ T cells in melanoma reportedly had diverse differentiation states.

This CDR3 is built from 14 residues. Germline CDR1 reads SGHKS; CDR2 reads YYEKEE (reference sequence). Trimming removed 0 bases from V and 2 bases from J, with 9 bases in between. In the case of this clone: The antigen is undetermined.

Profiling relied on immunoSEQ multiplex PCR, and the TCRdb table lists in-frame clones only, not all of them. The table shows more than 13,000 clones, with roughly 84% occurring only once. The sequence was obtained from a human donor with melanoma. Input material: cells from a culture (not recorded whether cultured in vitro). This chain uses TRBV5-5 with TRBJ2-7; the D is unclear. CDR3 sequence (DNA): TGTGCCAGCAGCTTGGCCGGCAGCACCTACGAGCAGTACTTC. It translates to CASSLAGSTYEQYF.